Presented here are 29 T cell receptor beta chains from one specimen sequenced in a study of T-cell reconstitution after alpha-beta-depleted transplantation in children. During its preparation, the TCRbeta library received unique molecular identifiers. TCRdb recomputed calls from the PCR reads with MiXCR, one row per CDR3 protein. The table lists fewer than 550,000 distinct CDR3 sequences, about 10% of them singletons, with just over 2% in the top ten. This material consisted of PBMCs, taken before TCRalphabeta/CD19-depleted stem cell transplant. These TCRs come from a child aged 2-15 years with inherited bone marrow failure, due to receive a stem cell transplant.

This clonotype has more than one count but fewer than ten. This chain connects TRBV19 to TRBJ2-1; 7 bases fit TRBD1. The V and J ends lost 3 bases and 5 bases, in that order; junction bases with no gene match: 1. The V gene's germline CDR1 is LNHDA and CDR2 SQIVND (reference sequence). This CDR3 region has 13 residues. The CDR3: CASSMGQHNEQFF. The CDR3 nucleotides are TGTGCCAGTAGTATGGGACAGCACAATGAGCAGTTCTTC.

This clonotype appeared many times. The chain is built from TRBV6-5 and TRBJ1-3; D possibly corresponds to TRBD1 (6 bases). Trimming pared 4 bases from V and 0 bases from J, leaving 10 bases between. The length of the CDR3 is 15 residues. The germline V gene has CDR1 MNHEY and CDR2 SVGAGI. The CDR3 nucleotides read TGTGCCAGCAGTTCAACAGGGTACTCTGGAAACACCATATATTTT. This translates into CASSSTGYSGNTIYF.

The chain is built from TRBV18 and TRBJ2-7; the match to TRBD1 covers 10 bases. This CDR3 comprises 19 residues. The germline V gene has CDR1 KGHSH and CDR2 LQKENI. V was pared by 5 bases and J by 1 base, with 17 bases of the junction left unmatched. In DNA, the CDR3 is TGTGCCAGCTCATCTTTGCCGGGACAGGGGAGCGGGCCTTCCTACGAGCAGTACTTC. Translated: CASSSLPGQGSGPSYEQYF.

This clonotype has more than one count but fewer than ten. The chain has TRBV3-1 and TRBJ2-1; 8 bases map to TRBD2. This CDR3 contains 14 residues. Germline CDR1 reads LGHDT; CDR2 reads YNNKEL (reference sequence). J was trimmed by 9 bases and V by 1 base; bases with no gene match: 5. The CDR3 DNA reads TGTGCCAGCAGCCAAGCGAGCGGGAGAGCTGAGCAGTTCTTC. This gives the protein CASSQASGRAEQFF.

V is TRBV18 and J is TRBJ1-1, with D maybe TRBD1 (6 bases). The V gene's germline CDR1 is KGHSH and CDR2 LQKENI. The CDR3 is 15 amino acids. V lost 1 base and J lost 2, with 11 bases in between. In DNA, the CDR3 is TGTGCCAGCTCACCACGGTCGGGGGGCAACACTGAAGCTTTCTTT. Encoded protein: CASSPRSGGNTEAFF.

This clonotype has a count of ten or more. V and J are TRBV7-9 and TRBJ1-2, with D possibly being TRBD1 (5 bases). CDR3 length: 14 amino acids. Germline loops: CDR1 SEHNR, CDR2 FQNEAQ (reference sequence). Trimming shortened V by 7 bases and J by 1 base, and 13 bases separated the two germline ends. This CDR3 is CASTSPQDNYGYTF. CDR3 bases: TGTGCCAGCACCTCGCCACAGGATAACTATGGCTACACCTTC. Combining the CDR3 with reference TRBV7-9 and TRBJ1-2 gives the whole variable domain DTGVSQNPRHKITKRGQNVTFRCDPISEHNRLYWYRQTLGQGPEFLTYFQNEAQLEKSRLLSDRFSAERPKGSFSTLEIQRTEQGDSAMYLCASTSPQDNYGYTFGSGTRLTVV.

DNA for the CDR3: TGTGCCAGCAGTTTCCCCTCAGGGACGGATGTTCCCAATCAGCCCCAGCATTTT. This translates into CASSFPSGTDVPNQPQHF. V and J are TRBV12-3 or TRBV12-4 and TRBJ1-5, with a tentative D call TRBD1 (5 bases). The V end was cut by 3 bases, the J end by 3 bases, with 21 bases between. CDR3 length: 18 residues.

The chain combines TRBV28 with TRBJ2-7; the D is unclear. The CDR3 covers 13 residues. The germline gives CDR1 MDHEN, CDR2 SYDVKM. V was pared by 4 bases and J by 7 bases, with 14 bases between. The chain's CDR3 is CASSYALVGEQYF. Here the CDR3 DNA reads TGTGCCAGCAGTTACGCACTCGTGGGGGAGCAGTACTTC.

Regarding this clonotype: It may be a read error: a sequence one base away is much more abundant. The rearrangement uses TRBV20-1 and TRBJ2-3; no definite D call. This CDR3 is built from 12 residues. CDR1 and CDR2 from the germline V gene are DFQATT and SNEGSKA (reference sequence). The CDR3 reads CSEVADTDSQYF. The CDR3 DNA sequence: TGCAGTGAAGTAGCCGACACAGATTCGCAGTATTTT.

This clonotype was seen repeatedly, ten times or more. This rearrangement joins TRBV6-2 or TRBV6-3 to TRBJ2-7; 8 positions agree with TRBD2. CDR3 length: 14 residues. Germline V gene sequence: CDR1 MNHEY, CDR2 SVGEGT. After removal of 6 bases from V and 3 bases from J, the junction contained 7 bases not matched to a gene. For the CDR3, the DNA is TGTGCCAGCAGCCTGGGACTAGTCAGCTACGAGCAGTACTTC. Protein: CASSLGLVSYEQYF.

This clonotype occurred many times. This chain's CDR3 is CASSVGGSSETQYF. As DNA, the CDR3 is TGTGCCAGCAGTGTTGGGGGCTCTTCGGAGACCCAGTACTTC. The chain carries TRBV25-1 and TRBJ2-5; TRBD1 might be the D (6 bases). Trimming took 4 bases from V and 5 from J, leaving 14 bases between them. The V gene's germline CDR1 is MGHDK and CDR2 SYGVNS. This CDR3 is built from 14 residues. Variable domain in full (rest from reference TRBV25-1 and TRBJ2-5): EADIYQTPRYLVIGTGKKITLECSQTMGHDKMYWYQQDPGMELHLIHYSYGVNSTEKGDLSSESTVSRIRTEHFPLTLESARPSHTSQYLCASSVGGSSETQYFGPGTRLLVL.

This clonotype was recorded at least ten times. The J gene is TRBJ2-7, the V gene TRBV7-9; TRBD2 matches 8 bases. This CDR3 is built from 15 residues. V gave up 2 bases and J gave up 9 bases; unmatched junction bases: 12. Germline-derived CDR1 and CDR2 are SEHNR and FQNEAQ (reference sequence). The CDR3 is CASSLFSGGKSRQYF. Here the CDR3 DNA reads TGTGCCAGCAGCTTATTTTCGGGAGGGAAGTCGCGGCAGTACTTC.

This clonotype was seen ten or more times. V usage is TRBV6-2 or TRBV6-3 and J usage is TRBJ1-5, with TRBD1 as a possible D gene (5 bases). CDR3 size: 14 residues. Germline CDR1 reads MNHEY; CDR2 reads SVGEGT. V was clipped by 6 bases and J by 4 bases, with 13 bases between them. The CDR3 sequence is CASSIGHPNQPQHF. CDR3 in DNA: TGTGCCAGCAGCATAGGACACCCTAATCAGCCCCAGCATTTT.

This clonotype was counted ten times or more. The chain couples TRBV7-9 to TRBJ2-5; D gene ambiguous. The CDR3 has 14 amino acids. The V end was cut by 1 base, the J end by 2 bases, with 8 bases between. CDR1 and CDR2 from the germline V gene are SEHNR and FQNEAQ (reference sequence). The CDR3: CASSLVLNQETQYF. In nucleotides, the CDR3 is TGTGCCAGCAGCTTAGTTCTAAATCAAGAGACCCAGTACTTC. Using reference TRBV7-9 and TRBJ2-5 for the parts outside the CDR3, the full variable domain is DTGVSQNPRHKITKRGQNVTFRCDPISEHNRLYWYRQTLGQGPEFLTYFQNEAQLEKSRLLSDRFSAERPKGSFSTLEIQRTEQGDSAMYLCASSLVLNQETQYFGPGTRLLVL.

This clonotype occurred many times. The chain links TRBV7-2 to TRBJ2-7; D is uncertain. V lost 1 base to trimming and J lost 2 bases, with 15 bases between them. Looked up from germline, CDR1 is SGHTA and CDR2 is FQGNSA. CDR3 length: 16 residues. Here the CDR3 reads CASSLVFGLLTYEQYF. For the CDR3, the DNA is TGTGCCAGCAGCTTAGTGTTCGGGCTTCTAACCTACGAGCAGTACTTC.

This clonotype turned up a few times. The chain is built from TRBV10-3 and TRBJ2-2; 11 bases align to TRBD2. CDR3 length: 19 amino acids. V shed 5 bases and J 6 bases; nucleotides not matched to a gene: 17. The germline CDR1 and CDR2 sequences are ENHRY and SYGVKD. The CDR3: CAISFRKRLAGQNAGELFF. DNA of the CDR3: TGTGCCATCAGTTTCCGCAAGAGACTAGCGGGACAGAATGCCGGGGAGCTGTTTTTT.

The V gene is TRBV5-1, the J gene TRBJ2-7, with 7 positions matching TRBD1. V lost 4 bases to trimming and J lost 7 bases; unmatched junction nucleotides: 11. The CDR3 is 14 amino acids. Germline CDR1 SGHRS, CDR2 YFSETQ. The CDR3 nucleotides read TGCGCCAGCAGCCTCGACAGGGTAATTCGGGAGCAGTACTTC. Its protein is CASSLDRVIREQYF.

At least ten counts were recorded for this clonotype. The CDR3 region is CASSNPGLAGWGSLETQYF. As DNA, the CDR3 is TGTGCCAGCAGCAACCCGGGACTAGCCGGGTGGGGTTCTCTAGAGACCCAGTACTTC. The chain carries TRBV5-6 and TRBJ2-5, with TRBD2 matching over 9 bases. The V gene end was trimmed by 4 bases and the J gene end by 4 bases; junction bases not matched to a gene: 20. Germline V gene sequence: CDR1 SGHDT, CDR2 YYEEEE. The CDR3 has 19 amino acids.

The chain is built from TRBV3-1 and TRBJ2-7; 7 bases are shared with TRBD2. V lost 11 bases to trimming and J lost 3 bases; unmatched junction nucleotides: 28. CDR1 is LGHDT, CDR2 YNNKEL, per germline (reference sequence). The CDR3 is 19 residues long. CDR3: CASCQESVPWLADLYEQYF. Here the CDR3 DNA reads TGTGCCTCCTGCCAAGAGTCGGTTCCATGGCTAGCGGACCTCTACGAGCAGTACTTC.

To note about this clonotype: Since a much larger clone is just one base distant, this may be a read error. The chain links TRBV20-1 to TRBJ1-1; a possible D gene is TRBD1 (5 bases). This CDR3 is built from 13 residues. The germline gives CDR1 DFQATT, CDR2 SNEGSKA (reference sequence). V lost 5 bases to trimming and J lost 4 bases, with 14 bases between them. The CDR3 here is CSAGHGGITEAFF. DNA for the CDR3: TGCAGTGCTGGACACGGAGGAATCACTGAAGCTTTCTTT.

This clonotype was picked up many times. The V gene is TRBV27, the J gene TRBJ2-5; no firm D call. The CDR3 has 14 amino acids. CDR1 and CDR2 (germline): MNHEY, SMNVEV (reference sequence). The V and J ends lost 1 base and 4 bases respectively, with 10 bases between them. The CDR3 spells CASSLYCCGETQYF. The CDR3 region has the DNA TGTGCCAGCAGTTTATACTGCTGCGGAGAGACCCAGTACTTC.

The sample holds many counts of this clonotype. CDR3 residues: CASTFGPFGYNEQFF. The CDR3 coding sequence is TGTGCCAGCACCTTTGGTCCGTTTGGATACAATGAGCAGTTCTTC. The chain uses TRBV12-3 or TRBV12-4 and TRBJ2-1; no clear D. The CDR3 loop spans 15 amino acids. V shed 7 bases and J shed 4 bases, with 17 bases lying between them.

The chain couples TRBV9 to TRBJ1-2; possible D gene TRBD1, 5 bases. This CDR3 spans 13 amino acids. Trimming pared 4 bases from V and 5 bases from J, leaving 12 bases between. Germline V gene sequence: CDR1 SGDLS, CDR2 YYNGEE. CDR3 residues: CASSTLPGYGYTF. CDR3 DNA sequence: TGTGCCAGCAGCACCCTCCCAGGGTATGGCTACACCTTC. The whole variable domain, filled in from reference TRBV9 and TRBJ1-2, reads DSGVTQTPKHLITATGQRVTLRCSPRSGDLSVYWYQQSLDQGLQFLIQYYNGEERAKGNILERFSAQQFPDLHSELNLSSLELGDSALYFCASSTLPGYGYTFGSGTRLTVV.

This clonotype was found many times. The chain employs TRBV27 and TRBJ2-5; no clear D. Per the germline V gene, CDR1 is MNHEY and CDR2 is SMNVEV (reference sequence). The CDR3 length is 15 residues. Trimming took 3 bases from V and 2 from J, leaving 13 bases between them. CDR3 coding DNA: TGTGCCAGCAGTTTTACTGGTACGGCGCAAGAGACCCAGTACTTC. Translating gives CASSFTGTAQETQYF.

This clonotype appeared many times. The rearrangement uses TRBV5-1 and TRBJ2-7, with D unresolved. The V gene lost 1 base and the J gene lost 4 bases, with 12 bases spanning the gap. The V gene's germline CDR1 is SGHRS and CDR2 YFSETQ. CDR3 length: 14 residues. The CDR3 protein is CASSLRGQSYEQYF. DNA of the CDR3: TGCGCCAGCAGCTTGCGAGGCCAGTCATACGAGCAGTACTTC. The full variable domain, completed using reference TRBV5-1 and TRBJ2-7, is KAGVTQTPRYLIKTRGQQVTLSCSPISGHRSVSWYQQTPGQGLQFLFEYFSETQRNKGNFPGRFSGRQFSNSRSEMNVSTLELGDSALYLCASSLRGQSYEQYFGPGTRLTVT.

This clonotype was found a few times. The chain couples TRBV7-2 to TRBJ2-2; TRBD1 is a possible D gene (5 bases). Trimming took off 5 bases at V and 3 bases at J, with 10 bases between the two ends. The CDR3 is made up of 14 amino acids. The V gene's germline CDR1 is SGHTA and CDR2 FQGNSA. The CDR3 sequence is CASSPDRYTGELFF. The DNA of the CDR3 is TGTGCCAGCAGCCCTGACAGATACACCGGGGAGCTGTTTTTT. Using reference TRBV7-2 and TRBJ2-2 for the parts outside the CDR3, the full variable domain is GAGVSQSPSNKVTEKGKDVELRCDPISGHTALYWYRQSLGQGLEFLIYFQGNSAPDKSGLPSDRFSAERTGGSVSTLTIQRTQQEDSAVYLCASSPDRYTGELFFGEGSRLTVL.

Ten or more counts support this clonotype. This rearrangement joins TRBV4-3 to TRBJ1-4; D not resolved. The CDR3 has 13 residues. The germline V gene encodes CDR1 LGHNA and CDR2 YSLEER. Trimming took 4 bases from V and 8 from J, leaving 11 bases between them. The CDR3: CASSREVGEKLFF. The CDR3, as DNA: TGCGCCAGCAGCCGAGAGGTGGGGGAAAAACTGTTTTTT.

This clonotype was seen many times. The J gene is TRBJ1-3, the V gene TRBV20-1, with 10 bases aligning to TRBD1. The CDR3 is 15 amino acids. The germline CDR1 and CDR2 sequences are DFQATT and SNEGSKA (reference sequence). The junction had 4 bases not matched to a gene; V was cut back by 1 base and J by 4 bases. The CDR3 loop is CSARADRGLGNTIYF. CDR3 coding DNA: TGCAGTGCTAGAGCTGACAGGGGGCTGGGAAACACCATATATTTT.

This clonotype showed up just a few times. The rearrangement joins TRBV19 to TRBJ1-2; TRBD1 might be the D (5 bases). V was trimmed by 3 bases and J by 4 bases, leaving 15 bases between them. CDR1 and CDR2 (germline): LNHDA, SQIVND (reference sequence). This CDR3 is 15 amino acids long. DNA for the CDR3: TGTGCCAGTAGTATGGGGCTGGGTTCGGCCTATGGCTACACCTTC. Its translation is CASSMGLGSAYGYTF.